The 32 T cell receptor beta chains below come from one sample, sequenced in a study of blood T cell repertoires in COVID-19. The protocol was immunoSEQ multiplex PCR, while the TCRdb copy is restricted to in-frame clones and leaves out a portion. The data contain over 55,000 clones, about 80% of them singletons. The sample taken for sequencing was peripheral blood. The receptors originated from a woman of 80 years or more with acute or convalescent COVID-19.

This rearrangement joins TRBV28 to TRBJ1-2; TRBD1 matches at 8 bases. The junction had 4 bases not matched to a gene; V was cut back by 1 base and J by 3 bases. The CDR3 has 15 amino acids. Germline V CDR1 and CDR2: MDHEN, SYDVKM. The DNA of the CDR3 is TGTGCCAGCAGTTTATACAGGGGGGGAGACTATGGCTACACCTTC. Protein sequence: CASSLYRGGDYGYTF.

V gene TRBV7-2 combines with J gene TRBJ2-3; 8 nucleotides line up with TRBD2. Germline CDR1 reads SGHTA; CDR2 reads FQGNSA. This CDR3 comprises 14 residues. V was clipped by 1 base and J by 6 bases; unmatched bases: 3. CDR3 protein: CASSLGLAFDTQYF. The CDR3 DNA reads TGTGCCAGCAGCTTAGGACTAGCGTTTGATACGCAGTATTTT.

V is TRBV29-1 and J is TRBJ2-2, with TRBD2 identical over 7 bases. Germline CDR1 SQVTM, CDR2 ANQGSEA. This CDR3 is 15 amino acids long. Losses at the gene ends were 3 bases for V and 4 bases for J; bases not matched to a gene: 8. The CDR3 reads CSVEPGGSGTGELFF. In nucleotides, the CDR3 is TGCAGCGTTGAGCCGGGGGGTTCGGGCACCGGGGAGCTGTTTTTT.

The chain joins TRBV6-6 to TRBJ2-2; tentatively, D is TRBD1 (6 bases). V shed 6 bases and J shed 2 bases, with 7 bases lying between them. Per germline, CDR1 MNHNY and CDR2 SVGAGI (reference sequence). CDR3 size: 13 residues. CDR3 nucleotides: TGTGCCAGCAGGGGGGCTAACACCGGGGAGCTGTTTTTT. It codes for CASRGANTGELFF.

V and J are TRBV6-1 and TRBJ1-2; 7 bases map to TRBD1. The J segment lost 4 bases and the V segment lost 3 bases, leaving 11 bases of the junction unmatched. The V gene's germline CDR1 is MNHNS and CDR2 SASEGT. This CDR3 has 16 amino acids. For the CDR3, the DNA is TGTGCCAGCAGTGACCAACCCCCCCAGGGGGGCTATGGCTACACCTTC. Translating it yields CASSDQPPQGGYGYTF.

This chain joins TRBV7-2 and TRBJ2-3; D may be TRBD1 (6 bases). Trimming shortened V by 3 bases and J by 4 bases, and 14 bases separated the two germline ends. Germline V gene data show CDR1 as SGHTA and CDR2 as FQGNSA. The CDR3 runs to 15 residues. CDR3 in amino acids: CASSFYPAGADTQYF. The DNA of the CDR3 is TGTGCCAGCAGCTTCTATCCGGCAGGGGCAGATACGCAGTATTTT.

This chain connects TRBV19 to TRBJ1-6; TRBD1 matches at 10 bases. J lost 9 bases, V lost 9 bases, and 5 bases had no gene match. The germline V gene has CDR1 LNHDA and CDR2 SQIVND (reference sequence). The CDR3 runs 13 residues. CDR3: CASQGTGVSPLHF. The CDR3, as DNA: TGTGCCAGCCAGGGGACAGGGGTTTCACCCCTCCACTTT.

This clone was observed a single time. V gene TRBV7-2 combines with J gene TRBJ2-1, with 11 positions matching TRBD2. CDR3 size: 15 residues. J lost 9 bases, V lost 4 bases, and 8 bases had no gene match. Germline lookup yields CDR1 SGHTA and CDR2 FQGNSA. The CDR3 reads CASSSTSGGQGEQFF. CDR3 DNA sequence: TGTGCCAGCAGCTCCACTAGCGGGGGACAGGGTGAGCAGTTCTTC.

The rearrangement links TRBV2 to TRBJ2-3, with 10 positions matching TRBD2. CDR1 is SNHLY, CDR2 FYNNEI, per germline. Germline trimming cut 2 bases from V and 6 bases from J; bases unmatched to any gene: 8. The CDR3 length is 16 residues. The CDR3 protein is CASSELSGRASDTQYF. The CDR3 nucleotides read TGTGCCAGCAGTGAACTGAGCGGGAGGGCCAGCGATACGCAGTATTTT.

The chain couples TRBV6-5 to TRBJ2-7; D not certain. Per germline, CDR1 MNHEY and CDR2 SVGAGI. The V gene lost 2 bases and the J gene lost 2 bases, with 10 bases spanning the gap. The CDR3 loop spans 14 amino acids. The CDR3 DNA reads TGTGCCAGCAGTTACGGCAGAAAACCCTACGAGCAGTACTTC. This codes for CASSYGRKPYEQYF.

The chain couples TRBV7-8 to TRBJ2-5; D perhaps matches TRBD1 (5 bases). The CDR3 has 15 amino acids. Germline CDR1 is SGHVS and CDR2 is FQNEAQ. V was shortened by 1 base and J by 2 bases, with 11 bases between the two germline ends. The DNA of the CDR3 is TGTGCCAGCAGCTTAGTAGCAGGGTGGCAAGAGACCCAGTACTTC. Encoded protein: CASSLVAGWQETQYF. Combining the CDR3 with reference TRBV7-8 and TRBJ2-5 gives the whole variable domain GAGVSQSPRYKVAKRGQDVALRCDPISGHVSLFWYQQALGQGPEFLTYFQNEAQLDKSGLPSDRFFAERPEGSVSTLKIQRTQQEDSAVYLCASSLVAGWQETQYFGPGTRLLVL.

The rearrangement uses TRBV6-5 and TRBJ2-3, with a weak D call TRBD2 (6 bases). Germline V lookup: CDR1 MNHEY, CDR2 SVGAGI. Trimming took off 5 bases at V and 0 bases at J, with 9 bases between the two ends. This CDR3 comprises 14 residues. The CDR3 coding sequence is TGTGCCAGCAGTACCGGGAGTAGCACAGATACGCAGTATTTT. It yields the protein CASSTGSSTDTQYF.

The rearrangement uses TRBV29-1 and TRBJ2-2; 12 bases fit TRBD1. This CDR3 has 15 amino acids. Germline lookup yields CDR1 SQVTM and CDR2 ANQGSEA. The V and J ends lost 2 bases and 7 bases, in that order; junction bases with no gene match: 5. The CDR3, as DNA: TGCAGCGTTGAAAGGGGACAGGGGGCCCACGGGGAGCTGTTTTTT. It yields the protein CSVERGQGAHGELFF.

The chain recombines TRBV7-9 with TRBJ2-7, with TRBD2 matching over 13 bases. The trim removed 3 bases at V and 5 bases at J, leaving 1 base unmatched. Germline CDR1 reads SEHNR; CDR2 reads FQNEAQ (reference sequence). This CDR3 is built from 14 residues. The CDR3 here is CASSFGLAGDEQYF. DNA of the CDR3: TGTGCCAGCAGCTTCGGACTAGCGGGAGACGAGCAGTACTTC.

The rearrangement links TRBV9 to TRBJ2-5; a weak D match, TRBD1 (5 bases). Germline V gives CDR1 SGDLS, CDR2 YYNGEE. Trimming took off 3 bases at V and 5 bases at J, with 14 bases between the two ends. The CDR3 totals 14 residues. This CDR3 is CASSGGAMEETQYF. CDR3 DNA: TGTGCCAGCAGCGGGGGCGCGATGGAGGAGACCCAGTACTTC.

The rearrangement joins TRBV30 to TRBJ2-1; 8 bases align to TRBD2. After removal of 1 base from V and 7 bases from J, the junction contained 9 bases not matched to a gene. Germline V gene sequence: CDR1 GTSNPN, CDR2 SVGIG (reference sequence). CDR3 length: 15 residues. The CDR3 region is CAWSGSGGPWNEQFF. Written as DNA, the CDR3 is TGTGCCTGGAGTGGATCGGGAGGGCCTTGGAATGAGCAGTTCTTC.

The chain joins TRBV5-1 to TRBJ2-5; no clear D. CDR1 and CDR2 (germline): SGHRS, YFSETQ. CDR3 length equals 13 residues. The V and J ends lost 4 bases and 7 bases respectively, with 14 bases between them. Here the CDR3 DNA reads TGCGCCAGCAGCGTGGGCTTTTCGGGGACCCAGTACTTC. Amino acids: CASSVGFSGTQYF.

This chain uses TRBV12-3 or TRBV12-4 with TRBJ2-7; D gene ambiguous. Trimming pared 2 bases from V and 3 bases from J, leaving 8 bases between. The CDR3 consists of 13 residues. The CDR3 spells CASSLLRNYEQYF. The CDR3 coding sequence is TGTGCCAGCAGTTTATTGCGGAACTACGAGCAGTACTTC.

This clone has only a few counts. CDR3 nucleotides: TGTGCCAGCAGCTTAGCTGGCGGGACAGGGAAGAACGAGCAGTACTTC. Translating gives CASSLAGGTGKNEQYF. This rearrangement joins TRBV7-6 to TRBJ2-7, with 9 bases matching TRBD1. The CDR3 extends over 16 amino acids. J lost 5 bases, V lost 0 bases, and 8 bases had no gene match. Germline values: CDR1 SGHVS, CDR2 FNYEAQ. Looking up the rest from reference TRBV7-6 and TRBJ2-7 gives the full variable domain: GAGVSQSPRYKVTKRGQDVALRCDPISGHVSLYWYRQALGQGPEFLTYFNYEAQQDKSGLPNDRFSAERPEGSISTLTIQRTEQRDSAMYRCASSLAGGTGKNEQYFGPGTRLTVT.

In this sample, this clone turned up once. The CDR3 sequence is CASSLRHTRLGNEQFF. Here the CDR3 DNA reads TGTGCCAGCAGTCTTAGACATACCCGACTAGGGAATGAGCAGTTCTTC. The V and J genes are TRBV28 and TRBJ2-1, with a tentative D call TRBD2 (6 bases). Per germline, CDR1 MDHEN and CDR2 SYDVKM. CDR3 length: 16 amino acids. The ends were cut back, 5 bases at V and 7 bases at J, with 21 bases in the middle.

J is TRBJ2-2 and V is TRBV7-3, with D perhaps matching TRBD1 (6 bases). This CDR3 is 15 amino acids long. With 5 bases removed from V and 5 bases from J, the gap between germline ends came to 15 bases. Germline CDR1 is SGHTA and CDR2 is FQGTGA. CDR3 protein: CASSPDLRGTGELFF. CDR3 nucleotide sequence: TGTGCCAGCAGCCCGGACCTAAGGGGGACCGGGGAGCTGTTTTTT.

The rearrangement uses TRBV5-1 and TRBJ2-1; 14 bases fit TRBD2. V dropped 5 bases and J dropped 5; count of bases not matched to a gene: 6. Germline CDR1 SGHRS, CDR2 YFSETQ. The CDR3 contains 16 residues. DNA of the CDR3: TGCGCCAGCAGGGGGGGGACTAGCGGGAGAAACAATGAGCAGTTCTTC. Protein: CASRGGTSGRNNEQFF.

This clone was recorded only once. V and J are TRBV6-2 or TRBV6-3 and TRBJ2-1; D possibly corresponds to TRBD1 (6 bases). This CDR3 is 16 amino acids long. V was cut by 4 bases and J by 3 bases, with 16 bases left in between. CDR1 MNHEY and CDR2 SVGEGT come from the germline V gene. The CDR3 protein is CASSLRQDYFYNEQFF. CDR3 nucleotides: TGTGCCAGCAGTTTGCGACAGGATTACTTCTACAATGAGCAGTTCTTC.

V and J are TRBV27 and TRBJ1-2; D is possibly TRBD1 (5 bases). The length of the CDR3 is 15 residues. Germline CDR1 and CDR2: MNHEY and SMNVEV (reference sequence). The V end was cut by 6 bases, the J end by 2 bases, with 16 bases between. The CDR3 DNA reads as TGTGCCAGCAGGTCCTCCGGGAGACAGAACTATGGCTACACCTTC. As protein: CASRSSGRQNYGYTF.

This chain connects TRBV28 to TRBJ2-7; tentative D call: TRBD2 (7 bases). The CDR3 is made up of 14 amino acids. CDR1 MDHEN and CDR2 SYDVKM come from the germline V gene. The V end lost 7 bases, the J end lost 3 bases, and 16 bases lay between the germline ends. CDR3 DNA: TGTGCCAGCATAGGGGGGGTTGTCCGCTACGAGCAGTACTTC. This codes for CASIGGVVRYEQYF.

This clone showed up just a few times. DNA of the CDR3: TGTGCCAGCAGTTACGACGGGGGGGGGAGGAATGAGCAGTTCTTC. It yields the protein CASSYDGGGRNEQFF. The chain employs TRBV6-2 or TRBV6-3 and TRBJ2-1; 8 bases are shared with TRBD2. V shed 2 bases and J 7 bases; nucleotides not matched to a gene: 7. CDR3 length: 15 amino acids. The germline V gene has CDR1 MNHEY and CDR2 SVGEGT.

The V gene is TRBV28, the J gene TRBJ1-3; D ambiguous. Trimming left V 0 bases short and J 0 bases short, with 6 bases between. CDR1 is MDHEN, CDR2 SYDVKM, per germline. The CDR3 totals 15 residues. The CDR3, as DNA: TGTGCCAGCAGTTTATGGCAGGACTCTGGAAACACCATATATTTT. It codes for CASSLWQDSGNTIYF.

The table lists this clone with a few counts. CDR3 in amino acids: CASSQPWASTGELFF. DNA of the CDR3: TGCGCCAGCAGCCAACCGTGGGCGAGTACCGGGGAGCTGTTTTTT. This chain uses TRBV4-1 with TRBJ2-2; D gene uncertain. From germline, CDR1 is MGHRA and CDR2 YSYEKL. Trimming removed 2 bases from V and 5 bases from J, with 12 bases in between. The CDR3 loop spans 15 amino acids.

The rearrangement uses TRBV11-2 and TRBJ2-2; 9 bases fit TRBD2. V was pared by 5 bases and J by 5 bases, with 3 bases of the junction left unmatched. CDR3 length equals 14 residues. Germline V lookup: CDR1 SGHAT, CDR2 FQNNGV. The CDR3 reads CASSRSGGTGELFF. The CDR3 DNA is TGTGCCAGCAGCCGTAGCGGGGGAACCGGGGAGCTGTTTTTT.

A remark on this clone: The same CDR3 also results from other DNA sequences found in this sample. The V call is TRBV5-1, the J call TRBJ2-7; 9 nucleotides match TRBD1. This CDR3 region has 15 residues. V dropped 4 bases and J dropped 1; count of bases not matched to a gene: 6. CDR1 is SGHRS, CDR2 YFSETQ, per germline. CDR3 coding DNA: TGCGCCAGCAGCCTATCCGGGACAGGGTCCTACGAGCAGTACTTC. It translates to CASSLSGTGSYEQYF.

The CDR3 DNA reads as TGTGCCAGCTCACCTGTGGGAGTCAACACCGGGGAGCTGTTTTTT. It codes for CASSPVGVNTGELFF. The chain has TRBV18 and TRBJ2-2, with a tentative D call TRBD2 (5 bases). The CDR3 runs 15 residues. Trimming left V 3 bases short and J 2 bases short, with 10 bases between. Germline loops: CDR1 KGHSH, CDR2 LQKENI.

This clone appeared once. This chain links TRBV10-3 with TRBJ1-2, with 12 bases aligning to TRBD1. The CDR3 extends over 16 amino acids. J lost 4 bases, V lost 6 bases, and 9 bases had no gene match. Germline V CDR1 and CDR2: ENHRY, SYGVKD. The CDR3, as DNA: TGTGCCATCAGGGTTAGGGACAGGGGGCCCACCTATGGCTACACCTTC. Its protein product is CAIRVRDRGPTYGYTF.